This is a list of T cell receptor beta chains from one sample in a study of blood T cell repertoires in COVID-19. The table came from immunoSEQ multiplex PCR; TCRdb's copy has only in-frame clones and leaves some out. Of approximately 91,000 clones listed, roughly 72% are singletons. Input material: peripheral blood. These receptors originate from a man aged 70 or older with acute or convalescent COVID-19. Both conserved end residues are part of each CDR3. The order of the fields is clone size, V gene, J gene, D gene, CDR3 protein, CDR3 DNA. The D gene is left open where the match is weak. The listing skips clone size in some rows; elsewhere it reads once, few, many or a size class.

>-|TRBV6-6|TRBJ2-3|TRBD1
CASSLHQGAVDTQYF
TGTGCCAGCAGTTTACATCAGGGGGCCGTGGATACGCAGTATTTT
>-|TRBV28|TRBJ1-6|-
CASTVREARNSPLHF
TGTGCCAGCACCGTACGAGAGGCACGGAATTCACCCCTCCACTTT
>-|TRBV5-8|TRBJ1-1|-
CASSFVGGHTEAFF
TGTGCCAGCAGCTTCGTAGGCGGCCACACTGAAGCTTTCTTT
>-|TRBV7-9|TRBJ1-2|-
CASSLPSYGYTF
TGTGCCAGCAGCTTACCTTCCTATGGCTACACCTTC
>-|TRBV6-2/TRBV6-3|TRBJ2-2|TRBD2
CASSPTARGSAREVPARTGELFF
TGTGCCAGCAGCCCCACGGCCCGGGGTTCAGCACGGGAGGTACCGGCCCGGACCGGGGAGCTGTTTTTT
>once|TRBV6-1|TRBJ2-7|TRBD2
CASSEDSGGYYEQYF
TGTGCCAGCAGTGAAGATAGCGGGGGTTACTACGAGCAGTACTTC
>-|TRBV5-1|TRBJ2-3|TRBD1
CASSSFDRAGTDTQYF
TGCGCCAGCAGCTCTTTTGACAGGGCCGGCACAGATACGCAGTATTTT
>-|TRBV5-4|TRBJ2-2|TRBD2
CASSLASGRASGELFF
TGTGCCAGCAGCTTGGCGAGCGGGAGGGCCTCCGGGGAGCTGTTTTTT
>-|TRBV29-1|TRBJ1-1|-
CSVGGGGLEGKRNTEAFF
TGCAGCGTTGGGGGTGGCGGGTTGGAAGGGAAGAGGAACACTGAAGCTTTCTTT
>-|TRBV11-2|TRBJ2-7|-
CASSLAPSGYEQYF
TGTGCCAGCAGCTTGGCACCCTCAGGTTACGAGCAGTACTTC
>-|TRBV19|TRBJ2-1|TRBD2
CASTSIGTSGTGGEQFF
TGTGCCAGTACCTCTATCGGGACTAGCGGGACGGGCGGTGAGCAGTTCTTC
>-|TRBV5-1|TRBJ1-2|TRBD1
CASSLYSNVGTANYGYTF
TGCGCCAGCAGCTTGTACTCTAACGTAGGGACAGCTAACTATGGCTACACCTTC
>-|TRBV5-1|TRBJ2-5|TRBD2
CASSLGLAVQETQYF
TGCGCCAGCAGCTTGGGACTAGCGGTACAAGAGACCCAGTACTTC
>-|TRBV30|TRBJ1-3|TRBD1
CAYTTGFPRNTIYF
TGTGCCTATACGACAGGGTTTCCCAGAAACACCATATATTTT
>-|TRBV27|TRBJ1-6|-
CASSRSPGEWNSPLHF
TGTGCCAGCAGCCGGAGTCCAGGGGAGTGGAATTCACCCCTCCACTTT
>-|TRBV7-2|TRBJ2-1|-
CASSSGHRGGNEQFF
TGTGCCAGCAGCTCCGGCCACAGGGGAGGCAATGAGCAGTTCTTC
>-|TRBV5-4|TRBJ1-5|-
CASSLGGDSNQPQHF
TGTGCCAGCAGCTTGGGCGGGGATAGCAATCAGCCCCAGCATTTT
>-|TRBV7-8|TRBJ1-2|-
CASSLAGSGIYGYTF
TGTGCCAGCAGCTTAGCCGGATCAGGGATCTATGGCTACACCTTC
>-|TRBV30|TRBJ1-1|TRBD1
CAWGDSLSTEAFF
TGTGCCTGGGGGGACAGCTTGAGCACTGAAGCTTTCTTT
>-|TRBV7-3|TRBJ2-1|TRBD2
CASSLTSGGDNEQFF
TGTGCCAGCAGCTTAACTAGCGGGGGGGATAATGAGCAGTTCTTC
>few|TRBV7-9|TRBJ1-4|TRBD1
CASSLGQGAGEKLFF
TGTGCCAGCAGCTTAGGGCAGGGGGCTGGTGAAAAACTGTTTTTT
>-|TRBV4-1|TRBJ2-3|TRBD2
CASSQRLAGDTQYF
TGCGCCAGCAGCCAACGACTAGCGGGTGATACGCAGTATTTT
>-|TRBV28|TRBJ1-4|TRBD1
CASSFNRGNEKLFF
TGTGCCAGCAGTTTTAACAGGGGTAATGAAAAACTGTTTTTT
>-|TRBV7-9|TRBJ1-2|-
CASKGWDTYGYTF
TGTGCCAGCAAGGGATGGGACACTTATGGCTACACCTTC
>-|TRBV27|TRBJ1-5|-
CASSLSGYGQPQHF
TGTGCCAGCAGTTTATCGGGTTACGGGCAGCCCCAGCATTTT
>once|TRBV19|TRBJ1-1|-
CASSIVGQGGTEAFF
TGTGCCAGTAGTATAGTTGGGCAGGGCGGCACTGAAGCTTTCTTT
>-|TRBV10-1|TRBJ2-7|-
CASSGHLRGEQYF
TGCGCCAGCAGTGGACACCTGAGGGGGGAGCAGTACTTC
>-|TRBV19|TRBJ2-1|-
CASSMYRADEQFF
TGTGCCAGTAGTATGTACAGGGCCGATGAGCAGTTCTTC
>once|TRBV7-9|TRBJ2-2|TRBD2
CASSFGTSGRRGTGELFF
TGTGCCAGCAGCTTTGGGACTAGCGGGAGAAGAGGGACCGGGGAGCTGTTTTTT
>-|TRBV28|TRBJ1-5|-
CASSLHTGSNQPQHF
TGTGCCAGCAGTCTACATACAGGCAGCAATCAGCCCCAGCATTTT
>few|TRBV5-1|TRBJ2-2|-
CASGRENTGELFF
TGCGCCAGCGGCAGGGAAAACACCGGGGAGCTGTTTTTT
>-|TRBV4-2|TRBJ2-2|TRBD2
CASSQEASGVATTGELFF
TGTGCCAGCAGCCAAGAGGCTAGCGGGGTGGCCACGACCGGGGAGCTGTTTTTT
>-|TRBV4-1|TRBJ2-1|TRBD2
CASSLNGLAGGNEQFF
TGCGCCAGCAGCCTCAACGGACTAGCGGGAGGTAATGAGCAGTTCTTC
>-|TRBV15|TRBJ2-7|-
CATSRDFSYEQYF
TGTGCCACCAGCAGAGACTTTTCCTACGAGCAGTACTTC
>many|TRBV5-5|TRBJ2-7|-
CASSLYIQGGYEQYF
TGTGCCAGCAGCTTGTATATCCAGGGAGGCTACGAGCAGTACTTC
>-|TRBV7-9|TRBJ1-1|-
CASSYTGTRRRNTEAFF
TGTGCCAGCAGCTACACCGGGACAAGAAGACGAAACACTGAAGCTTTCTTT
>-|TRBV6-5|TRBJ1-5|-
CASSRGNQPQHF
TGTGCCAGCAGCCGGGGCAATCAGCCCCAGCATTTT
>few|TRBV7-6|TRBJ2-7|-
CASSPRQAPYEQYF
TGTGCCAGCAGCCCTAGACAGGCACCCTACGAGCAGTACTTC
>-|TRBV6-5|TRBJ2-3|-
CASNTGLFTDTQYF
TGTGCCAGCAATACGGGACTCTTCACAGATACGCAGTATTTT
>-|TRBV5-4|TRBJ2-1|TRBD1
CASSLVDRAYNEQFF
TGTGCCAGCAGCTTGGTGGACAGGGCCTACAATGAGCAGTTCTTC
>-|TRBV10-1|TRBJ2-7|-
CASSESAGYSYEQYF
TGCGCCAGCAGTGAGTCCGCAGGATACTCCTACGAGCAGTACTTC
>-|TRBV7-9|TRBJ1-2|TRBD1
CASSLATGRLNYGYTF
TGTGCCAGCAGCTTAGCGACAGGGCGACTCAACTATGGCTACACCTTC
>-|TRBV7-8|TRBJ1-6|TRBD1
CASSSDLAGGNSPLHF
TGTGCCAGCAGTTCAGACCTGGCAGGGGGGAATTCACCCCTCCACTTT
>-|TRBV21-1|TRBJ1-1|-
CASSRGTKITEAFF
TGTGCCAGCAGCAGGGGGACTAAGATCACTGAAGCTTTCTTT
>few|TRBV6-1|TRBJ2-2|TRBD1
CAVSGTANTGELFF
TGTGCCGTCTCCGGGACAGCGAACACCGGGGAGCTGTTTTTT